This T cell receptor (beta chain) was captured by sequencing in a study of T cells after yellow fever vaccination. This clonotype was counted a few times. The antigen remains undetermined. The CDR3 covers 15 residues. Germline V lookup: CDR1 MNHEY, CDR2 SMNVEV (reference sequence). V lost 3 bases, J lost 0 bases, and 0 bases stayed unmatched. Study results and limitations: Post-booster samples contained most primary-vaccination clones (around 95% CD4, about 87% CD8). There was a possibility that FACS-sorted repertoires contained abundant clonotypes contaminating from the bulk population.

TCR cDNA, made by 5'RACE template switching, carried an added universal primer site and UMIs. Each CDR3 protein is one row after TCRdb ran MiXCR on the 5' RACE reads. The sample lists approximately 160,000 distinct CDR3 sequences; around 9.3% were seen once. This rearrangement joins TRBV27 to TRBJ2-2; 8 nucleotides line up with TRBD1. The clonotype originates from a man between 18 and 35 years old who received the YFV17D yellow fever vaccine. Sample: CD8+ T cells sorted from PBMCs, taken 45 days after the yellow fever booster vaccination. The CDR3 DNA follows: TGTGCCAGCAGTTTGACAGGGGCGAACACCGGGGAGCTGTTTTTT. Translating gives CASSLTGANTGELFF.